A single sample gave rise to the 22 T cell receptor beta chains below, sequenced in a study of T cell repertoires in cytomegalovirus infection. MiXCR was run by TCRdb on the reads, yielding one entry per CDR3 protein. The data hold about a million distinct CDR3 sequences, with around 32% observed a single time. Their antigen targets remain unknown. Specimen: cultured CD8+ T cells from PBMCs, collected from culture after CMV antigen stimulation. These receptors came from a human donor in good health (CMV status not recorded). Some clones in this sample may be carry-over from other donors' samples.

Only a few counts were recorded for this clonotype. The chain is built from TRBV6-2 or TRBV6-3 and TRBJ2-5; 14 bases are a match to TRBD2. The trim removed 0 bases at V and 5 bases at J, leaving 5 bases unmatched. The germline CDR1 and CDR2 sequences are MNHEY and SVGEGT. CDR3 length equals 17 residues. For the CDR3, the DNA is TGTGCCAGCAGTTACTCCCGGACTAGCGGGGGGCGGGAGACCCAGTACTTC. It encodes CASSYSRTSGGRETQYF.

CDR3 in DNA: TGTGCCAGCAGGAAAGACCGGGGCTACGAGCAGTACTTC. Translated: CASRKDRGYEQYF. The rearrangement uses TRBV7-9 and TRBJ2-7; possible D gene TRBD2, 5 bases. Between the trimmed V and J ends, which lost 6 bases and 3 bases, there was a span of 12 bases. Germline loops: CDR1 SEHNR, CDR2 FQNEAQ (reference sequence). This CDR3 has 13 residues. The entire variable domain, with the rest obtained from reference TRBV7-9 and TRBJ2-7, is as follows: DTGVSQNPRHKITKRGQNVTFRCDPISEHNRLYWYRQTLGQGPEFLTYFQNEAQLEKSRLLSDRFSAERPKGSFSTLEIQRTEQGDSAMYLCASRKDRGYEQYFGPGTRLTVT.

The chain recombines TRBV10-3 with TRBJ2-7, with D perhaps matching TRBD2 (5 bases). The germline gives CDR1 ENHRY, CDR2 SYGVKD. The CDR3 spans 13 residues. Trimming took 10 bases from V and 1 from J, leaving 14 bases between them. CDR3 region: CATLDGESYEQYF. CDR3 nucleotide sequence: TGTGCCACCTTAGATGGGGAGTCCTACGAGCAGTACTTC.

This clonotype has just a few counts. This chain uses TRBV6-5 with TRBJ1-2; 8 bases line up with TRBD1. Trimming at V came to 2 bases and at J to 4 bases, leaving 3 bases not matched to a gene. This CDR3 contains 14 residues. Germline loops: CDR1 MNHEY, CDR2 SVGAGI. The CDR3 sequence is CASSYTGTGYGYTF. The CDR3 DNA reads as TGTGCCAGCAGTTACACCGGGACAGGCTATGGCTACACCTTC.

This chain connects TRBV7-9 to TRBJ2-5; D unresolved. Germline loops: CDR1 SEHNR, CDR2 FQNEAQ (reference sequence). V was clipped by 5 bases and J by 1 base, with 17 bases between them. CDR3 length: 16 amino acids. CDR3 sequence (DNA): TGTGCCAGCAGCCCATCCCGGGCCGGATTCCAAGAGACCCAGTACTTC. This codes for CASSPSRAGFQETQYF.

The V and J genes are TRBV4-1 and TRBJ2-7; maybe TRBD1 (6 bases). Trimming took 2 bases from V and 5 from J, leaving 13 bases between them. Germline V gives CDR1 MGHRA, CDR2 YSYEKL. The CDR3 length is 14 residues. CDR3 in amino acids: CASSQSRGSDEQYF. The CDR3, as DNA: TGCGCCAGCAGCCAATCCAGGGGATCCGACGAGCAGTACTTC.

This chain joins TRBV7-8 and TRBJ1-2; 9 bases line up with TRBD1. With 5 bases clipped from V and 6 bases from J, the junction kept 10 bases outside the gene matches. The CDR3 length is 15 residues. From germline, CDR1 is SGHVS and CDR2 FQNEAQ. As DNA, the CDR3 is TGTGCCAGCAGCCCAACAGGGGGCGTCGGGCATGGCTACACCTTC. It yields the protein CASSPTGGVGHGYTF.

This sequence joins TRBV20-1 and TRBJ2-3, with D uncertain. The V end was cut by 0 bases, the J end by 2 bases, with 18 bases between. The CDR3 totals 17 residues. Germline V lookup: CDR1 DFQATT, CDR2 SNEGSKA (reference sequence). CDR3 sequence (DNA): TGCAGTGCTAGAGATTTGGGCCCGGCACATTTCACAGATACGCAGTATTTT. It specifies CSARDLGPAHFTDTQYF.

As DNA, the CDR3 is TGTGCCAGCAGCCATTTAAATCAGCCCCAGCATTTT. Translating gives CASSHLNQPQHF. The chain couples TRBV7-3 to TRBJ1-5, with no clear D. The length of the CDR3 is 12 residues. Germline V CDR1 and CDR2: SGHTA, FQGTGA. V was cut by 5 bases and J by 4 bases, with 6 bases left in between.

The genes are TRBV7-9 and TRBJ1-4; TRBD1 might be the D (5 bases). Trimming cost V 5 bases and J 3 bases, with 13 bases left between them. CDR1 is SEHNR, CDR2 FQNEAQ, per germline (reference sequence). This CDR3 has 15 amino acids. The CDR3: CASSRPGRSNEKLFF. The CDR3 nucleotides read TGTGCCAGCAGCCGGCCGGGACGGTCTAATGAAAAACTGTTTTTT.

The chain carries TRBV6-2 or TRBV6-3 and TRBJ2-2; perhaps TRBD2 as D (6 bases). This CDR3 region has 15 residues. V was shortened by 0 bases and J by 5 bases, with 10 bases between the two germline ends. Germline V CDR1 and CDR2: MNHEY, SVGEGT. The CDR3 sequence: CASSYSPAGTGELFF. The DNA of the CDR3 is TGTGCCAGCAGTTACTCCCCCGCGGGAACCGGGGAGCTGTTTTTT.

This clonotype was detected a few times. The rearrangement links TRBV5-4 to TRBJ1-1, with unresolved D. The germline V gene encodes CDR1 SGHNT and CDR2 YYREEE (reference sequence). The V end lost 2 bases, the J end lost 2 bases, and 10 bases lay between the germline ends. There are 14 residues in the CDR3. The CDR3 protein is CASSLESTNTEAFF. CDR3 DNA: TGTGCCAGCAGCTTAGAATCTACAAACACTGAAGCTTTCTTT.

A few counts support this clonotype. The chain carries TRBV27 and TRBJ2-1, with a tentative D call TRBD1 (5 bases). The V gene's germline CDR1 is MNHEY and CDR2 SMNVEV (reference sequence). The V end lost 5 bases, the J end lost 10 bases, and 12 bases lay between the germline ends. The CDR3 has 12 amino acids. CDR3 loop: CASSASGREQFF. CDR3 bases: TGTGCCAGCAGTGCCTCAGGGCGGGAGCAGTTCTTC.

The CDR3 sequence: CASSLDLVFF. The DNA for the CDR3 is TGTGCCAGCAGCTTAGATTTGGTTTTCTTT. The chain carries TRBV7-9 and TRBJ1-1; D ambiguous. Germline loops: CDR1 SEHNR, CDR2 FQNEAQ (reference sequence). The CDR3 is made up of 10 amino acids. Trimming stripped 1 base from V and 13 bases from J, with 7 bases between. Using reference TRBV7-9 and TRBJ1-1 for the parts outside the CDR3, the full variable domain is DTGVSQNPRHKITKRGQNVTFRCDPISEHNRLYWYRQTLGQGPEFLTYFQNEAQLEKSRLLSDRFSAERPKGSFSTLEIQRTEQGDSAMYLCASSLDLVFFGQGTRLTVV.

As for this clonotype: Germline is not matched at one junction end, which may reflect a read error. V usage is TRBV20-1 and J usage is TRBJ2-5; possibly TRBD2 for D (6 bases). Germline lookup yields CDR1 DFQATT and CDR2 SNEGSKA (reference sequence). This CDR3 is built from 14 residues. The CDR3 loop reads CSVLSGLQQGTQYF. The CDR3, as DNA: TGCAGTGTCCTCTCGGGACTCCAACAAGGGACCCAGTACTTC.

In the case of this clonotype: Just one base apart from a much larger clone, this may be a read error. The conserved phenylalanine or tryptophan is not found at the CDR3 terminus, so this likely reflects a read error. The chain carries TRBV7-9 and TRBJ1-2; no clear D. The germline V gene encodes CDR1 SEHNR and CDR2 FQNEAQ (reference sequence). The ends were cut back, 0 bases at V and 0 bases at J, with 8 bases in the middle. This CDR3 is 15 amino acids long. The CDR3 spells CASSLAKRSNYGYTI. CDR3 coding DNA: TGTGCCAGCAGCTTAGCCAAGCGATCTAACTATGGCTACACCATC.

This clonotype was counted only a few times. The V and J genes are TRBV19 and TRBJ2-7, with TRBD1 identical over 7 bases. The germline CDR1 and CDR2 sequences are LNHDA and SQIVND (reference sequence). Losses at the gene ends were 3 bases for V and 6 bases for J; bases not matched to a gene: 17. This CDR3 comprises 17 residues. This CDR3 is CASSMDTGTAIPGEQYF. CDR3 in DNA: TGTGCCAGTAGTATGGACACCGGGACAGCTATTCCTGGCGAGCAGTACTTC.

This clonotype appeared a few times. The rearrangement uses TRBV9 and TRBJ1-3; no clear D gene. This CDR3 has 10 amino acids. The germline V gene encodes CDR1 SGDLS and CDR2 YYNGEE. Trimming pared 4 bases from V and 10 bases from J, leaving 6 bases between. CDR3: CASSSLTIYF. The CDR3 DNA is TGTGCCAGCAGCTCCTTAACCATATATTTT.

This clonotype was counted at least ten times. The chain combines TRBV12-3 or TRBV12-4 with TRBJ2-2; the match to TRBD1 covers 8 bases. V dropped 8 bases and J dropped 5; count of bases not matched to a gene: 22. This CDR3 is 19 amino acids long. The CDR3 spells CASLSFPPQTGVDTGELFF. Here the CDR3 DNA reads TGTGCCAGCCTGTCTTTCCCACCCCAGACAGGGGTGGATACCGGGGAGCTGTTTTTT.

The chain couples TRBV7-8 to TRBJ2-4, with 7 bases that match TRBD1. There are 14 residues in the CDR3. The germline V gene encodes CDR1 SGHVS and CDR2 FQNEAQ. The ends lost 5 bases at V and 4 bases at J; junction bases unmatched: 5. The CDR3 sequence: CASSAPGQKNIQYF. As DNA, the CDR3 is TGTGCCAGCAGCGCGCCGGGACAGAAAAACATTCAGTACTTC.

This chain uses TRBV6-4 with TRBJ1-4; 8 bases match TRBD1. After removal of 7 bases from V and 3 bases from J, the junction contained 7 bases not matched to a gene. Germline V gives CDR1 MRHNA, CDR2 SNTAGT. The CDR3 totals 15 residues. The CDR3 reads CASKTTGGPNEKLFF. CDR3 DNA sequence: TGTGCCAGCAAGACAACAGGGGGTCCTAATGAAAAACTGTTTTTT.

This clonotype was recorded a few times. The CDR3 protein is CASSPTGIETQYF. Here the CDR3 DNA reads TGTGCCAGCAGCCCGACAGGGATCGAGACCCAGTACTTC. The rearrangement uses TRBV27 and TRBJ2-5, with 7 bases fitting TRBD1. Germline loops: CDR1 MNHEY, CDR2 SMNVEV (reference sequence). With 6 bases clipped from V and 5 bases from J, the junction kept 6 bases outside the gene matches. This CDR3 is built from 13 residues.